The 29 T cell receptor beta chains given below trace back to one sample, sequenced in a study of Ad26.COV2.S vaccination and SARS-CoV-2 variants. Assay: immunoSEQ multiplex PCR; the TCRdb copy retains only in-frame clones and omits some. The data show roughly 40,000 clones, approximately 83% seen once. The sample in question was peripheral blood, obtained after recovery from COVID-19. All receptors derive from a human donor who had recovered from COVID-19.

This chain links TRBV11-3 with TRBJ2-4, with D perhaps assigned TRBD1 or TRBD2 (6 bases each). Per germline, CDR1 SGHNT and CDR2 YENEEA. Trimming took 4 bases from V and 0 from J, leaving 19 bases between them. CDR3 length: 18 amino acids. The CDR3 loop is CASSSKEGEFLAKNIQYF. CDR3 in DNA: TGTGCCAGCAGCTCTAAGGAGGGGGAGTTTCTAGCCAAAAACATTCAGTACTTC.

In the case of this clone: Other DNA sequences from this sample encode an identical CDR3 as well. The rearrangement uses TRBV3-1 (or the pseudogene TRBV3-2) and TRBJ1-4, with D possibly being TRBD1 (5 bases). Germline CDR1 and CDR2: LGHDT and YNNKEL (reference sequence). This CDR3 spans 14 amino acids. V lost 4 bases and J lost 6, with 12 bases in between. CDR3 region: CASSRGGKDEKLFF. In DNA, the CDR3 is TGTGCCAGCAGCCGGGGGGGTAAGGATGAAAAACTGTTTTTT.

The chain links TRBV6-2 or TRBV6-3 to TRBJ1-2; 7 positions agree with TRBD1. Looked up from germline, CDR1 is MNHEY and CDR2 is SVGEGT. The CDR3 extends over 15 amino acids. The trim removed 2 bases at V and 4 bases at J, leaving 7 bases unmatched. CDR3 coding DNA: TGTGCCAGCAGTTACCGGGACAGCAATTTCTATGGCTACACCTTC. Amino acids: CASSYRDSNFYGYTF.

The V gene is TRBV30, the J gene TRBJ2-7; D may be TRBD1 (5 bases). The CDR3 has 14 amino acids. CDR1 GTSNPN and CDR2 SVGIG come from the germline V gene (reference sequence). V lost 0 bases, J lost 6 bases, and 15 bases lay in between. The CDR3 sequence: CAWSVGSGSSEQYV. The CDR3 DNA reads TGTGCCTGGAGTGTTGGGTCAGGGTCTAGCGAGCAGTACGTC.

The gene calls are TRBV3-1 (or the pseudogene TRBV3-2) and TRBJ1-2; no definite D call. The CDR3 runs 13 residues. Germline values: CDR1 LGHDT, CDR2 YNNKEL (reference sequence). The V gene lost 0 bases and the J gene lost 8 bases, with 10 bases spanning the gap. CDR3 DNA sequence: TGTGCCAGCAGCCAAGAACTGATTGGGGGCTACACCTTC. Residues: CASSQELIGGYTF.

The chain links TRBV7-2 to TRBJ1-1; 8 bases are shared with TRBD1. This CDR3 has 14 amino acids. V shed 5 bases, J shed 8 bases, and the junction held 10 bases outside the gene matches. CDR1 SGHTA and CDR2 FQGNSA come from the germline V gene. The CDR3 nucleotides are TGTGCCAGCAGCGTCGAACGGACAGGGACCGAAGCTTTCTTT. As protein: CASSVERTGTEAFF. The entire variable domain, with the rest obtained from reference TRBV7-2 and TRBJ1-1, is as follows: GAGVSQSPSNKVTEKGKDVELRCDPISGHTALYWYRQSLGQGLEFLIYFQGNSAPDKSGLPSDRFSAERTGGSVSTLTIQRTQQEDSAVYLCASSVERTGTEAFFGQGTRLTVV.

The V gene is TRBV12-3 or TRBV12-4, the J gene TRBJ1-1; D not certain. Trimming took 2 bases from V and 8 from J, leaving 9 bases between them. The CDR3 runs to 12 residues. CDR3 nucleotides: TGTGCCAGCAGTTTAACGGTGACGGAAGCTTTCTTT. Encoded protein: CASSLTVTEAFF.

The chain is built from TRBV5-6 and TRBJ1-6; D gene ambiguous. This CDR3 is 15 amino acids long. Trimming took 0 bases from V and 9 from J, leaving 13 bases between them. Germline-derived CDR1 and CDR2 are SGHDT and YYEEEE. CDR3 sequence (DNA): TGTGCCAGCAGCTTGGTAGGGTTGGGAGGTTCACCCCTCCACTTT. Amino acids: CASSLVGLGGSPLHF.

The rearrangement uses TRBV5-1 and TRBJ2-2; possible D gene TRBD1, 6 bases. Trimming took 4 bases from V and 0 from J, leaving 10 bases between them. The CDR3 consists of 15 residues. In germline, CDR1 is SGHRS, CDR2 YFSETQ. The CDR3 spells CASSLGQTNTGELFF. CDR3 DNA sequence: TGCGCCAGCAGCCTCGGACAGACGAACACCGGGGAGCTGTTTTTT.

CDR3 DNA sequence: TGTGCCAGCACTATAGGACAGATCGGCTATGGCTACACCTTC. It translates to CASTIGQIGYGYTF. The J gene is TRBJ1-2, the V gene TRBV28; weak D call: TRBD1 (6 bases). The CDR3 consists of 14 residues. The ends were cut back, 7 bases at V and 4 bases at J, with 16 bases in the middle. Germline V CDR1 and CDR2: MDHEN, SYDVKM.

Only a few counts were recorded for this clone. The chain recombines TRBV20-1 with TRBJ2-7; 10 nucleotides line up with TRBD1. The CDR3 runs 13 residues. The germline V gene encodes CDR1 DFQATT and CDR2 SNEGSKA (reference sequence). The V and J ends lost 3 bases and 3 bases, in that order; junction bases with no gene match: 2. The CDR3 nucleotides are TGCAGTGCTAGTGGGGACAGGGGCTACGAGCAGTACGTC. Translating it yields CSASGDRGYEQYV.

This clone has a single count. The chain couples TRBV12-5 to TRBJ2-1; D gene unclear. The CDR3 covers 13 residues. Per the germline V gene, CDR1 is LGHNT and CDR2 is FRNRAP. Trimming left V 0 bases short and J 8 bases short, with 8 bases between. The CDR3 reads CASGLVMSDEQFF. DNA of the CDR3: TGTGCTAGTGGTTTGGTCATGAGCGATGAGCAGTTCTTC.

The chain is built from TRBV12-3 or TRBV12-4 and TRBJ2-7; a weak D match, TRBD1 (5 bases). V dropped 5 bases and J dropped 6 bases, with 14 bases sitting between them. The CDR3 spans 13 residues. This CDR3 reads CASSTGPSREQYF. The CDR3 nucleotides read TGTGCCAGCAGTACAGGACCCTCTCGCGAGCAGTACTTC.

The V gene is TRBV25-1, the J gene TRBJ2-1, with D perhaps being TRBD1 or TRBD2 (5 bases each). Germline CDR1 is MGHDK and CDR2 is SYGVNS. V was trimmed by 6 bases and J by 5 bases, leaving 11 bases between them. This CDR3 spans 13 amino acids. In DNA, the CDR3 is TGTGCCAGCAGATCTGGGACGGACAATGAGCAGTTCTTC. Translating gives CASRSGTDNEQFF.

This chain uses TRBV6-5 with TRBJ2-7, with 13 bases fitting TRBD2. CDR1 MNHEY and CDR2 SVGAGI come from the germline V gene. The V and J ends lost 7 bases and 3 bases, in that order; junction bases with no gene match: 6. The CDR3 has 15 residues. This CDR3 is CASTQTSGGIYEQYV. The CDR3 DNA reads as TGTGCCAGCACCCAGACTAGCGGGGGGATCTACGAGCAGTACGTC.

V gene TRBV7-9 combines with J gene TRBJ1-2; TRBD1 is a possible D gene (6 bases). Germline V lookup: CDR1 SEHNR, CDR2 FQNEAQ (reference sequence). The length of the CDR3 is 14 residues. V was trimmed by 5 bases and J by 4 bases, leaving 14 bases between them. CDR3 amino acids: CASSARDILYGYTF. CDR3 sequence (DNA): TGTGCCAGCAGCGCCCGGGACATCCTCTATGGCTACACCTTC. The whole variable domain, filled in from reference TRBV7-9 and TRBJ1-2, reads DTGVSQNPRHKITKRGQNVTFRCDPISEHNRLYWYRQTLGQGPEFLTYFQNEAQLEKSRLLSDRFSAERPKGSFSTLEIQRTEQGDSAMYLCASSARDILYGYTFGSGTRLTVV.

The chain has TRBV18 and TRBJ2-6; weak D call: TRBD2 (5 bases). CDR3 size: 19 residues. The V end was cut by 2 bases, the J end by 0 bases, with 17 bases between. CDR1 KGHSH and CDR2 LQKENI come from the germline V gene. The CDR3 loop is CASSPTRGFLPSGANVLTF. The CDR3 DNA reads TGTGCCAGCTCACCAACTAGAGGGTTCCTCCCCTCTGGGGCCAACGTCCTGACTTTC.

This rearrangement joins TRBV7-9 to TRBJ1-2, with D tentatively TRBD1 (6 bases). The CDR3 length is 15 residues. Germline assignment: CDR1 SEHNR and CDR2 FQNEAQ (reference sequence). V dropped 0 bases and J dropped 8 bases, with 16 bases sitting between them. CDR3 sequence (DNA): TGTGCCAGCAGCTTAGCGGCCGGGACATCTGGGGGCTACACCTTC. It specifies CASSLAAGTSGGYTF.

This chain connects TRBV30 to TRBJ1-4, with 7 positions matching TRBD1. After removal of 5 bases from V and 1 base from J, the junction contained 7 bases not matched to a gene. CDR1 is GTSNPN and CDR2 is SVGIG in the germline V gene (reference sequence). This CDR3 region has 15 residues. CDR3 in amino acids: CAWSRGAGTNEKLFF. CDR3 bases: TGTGCCTGGTCCAGGGGGGCGGGAACTAATGAAAAACTGTTTTTT.

This chain uses TRBV3-1 (or the pseudogene TRBV3-2) with TRBJ1-2; D uncertain. Trimming pared 0 bases from V and 7 bases from J, leaving 9 bases between. Looked up from germline, CDR1 is LGHDT and CDR2 is YNNKEL (reference sequence). The CDR3 consists of 13 residues. This chain's CDR3 is CASSQDRKSGYTF. The CDR3 nucleotides are TGTGCCAGCAGCCAAGATCGGAAAAGTGGCTACACCTTC.

V is TRBV30 and J is TRBJ2-2; D may be TRBD1 (6 bases). The CDR3 is 13 amino acids. The germline V gene encodes CDR1 GTSNPN and CDR2 SVGIG (reference sequence). Trimming took 5 bases from V and 5 from J, leaving 12 bases between them. This chain's CDR3 is CAWHRARTGELFF. For the CDR3, the DNA is TGTGCCTGGCACAGGGCCCGGACCGGGGAGCTGTTTTTT.

The chain uses TRBV28 and TRBJ1-2; maybe TRBD1 (5 bases). This CDR3 region has 14 residues. Trimming removed 7 bases at V and 4 bases at J, with 16 bases between. Germline assignment: CDR1 MDHEN and CDR2 SYDVKM. For the CDR3, the DNA is TGTGCCAGCACTCCGGCAGGGTCGATCTATGGCTACACCTTC. It encodes CASTPAGSIYGYTF.

This sequence joins TRBV24-1 and TRBJ1-1; 7 bases are shared with TRBD1. The V gene end was trimmed by 2 bases and the J gene end by 4 bases; junction bases not matched to a gene: 6. The CDR3 runs to 15 residues. Germline loops: CDR1 KGHDR, CDR2 SFDVKD. The DNA for the CDR3 is TGTGCCACCAGTGATTCCAGGGGGGGCGGCACTGAAGCTTTCTTT. Amino acids: CATSDSRGGGTEAFF.

The rearrangement uses TRBV5-6 and TRBJ1-1; D is unclear. Deletions cut 0 bases from V and 1 base from J, with 7 bases between. Germline V gene lookup returns CDR1 SGHDT and CDR2 YYEEEE. This CDR3 is built from 14 residues. The CDR3 protein is CASSLGSRNTEAFF. The CDR3 nucleotides read TGTGCCAGCAGCTTGGGAAGCAGGAACACTGAAGCTTTCTTT.

The chain carries TRBV2 and TRBJ1-1; unclear D gene. The CDR3 is 14 amino acids. V was pared by 2 bases and J by 1 base, with 8 bases between. CDR1 SNHLY and CDR2 FYNNEI come from the germline V gene. As DNA, the CDR3 is TGTGCCAGCAGTGAACGGGCTGGGAACACTGAAGCTTTCTTT. It encodes CASSERAGNTEAFF.

The rearrangement uses TRBV7-9 and TRBJ2-5, with D perhaps matching TRBD2 (5 bases). CDR1 is SEHNR and CDR2 is FQNEAQ in the germline V gene (reference sequence). The V end was cut by 5 bases, the J end by 2 bases, with 12 bases between. The CDR3 is 14 amino acids. The CDR3 DNA reads TGTGCCAGCAGCCGGGCGGGCGGGCAAGAGACCCAGTACTTC. Amino acid sequence: CASSRAGGQETQYF.

This chain uses TRBV28 with TRBJ1-1, with D hard to call. V lost 5 bases to trimming and J lost 7 bases, with 11 bases between them. CDR3 length: 12 amino acids. CDR1 MDHEN and CDR2 SYDVKM come from the germline V gene. CDR3: CASSPRRLEAFF. CDR3 nucleotides: TGTGCCAGCAGTCCAAGGCGGCTTGAAGCTTTCTTT.

This rearrangement joins TRBV6-1 to TRBJ2-7, with 10 bases fitting TRBD1. This CDR3 has 15 residues. CDR1 is MNHNS and CDR2 is SASEGT in the germline V gene. Unmatched junction bases numbered 7, after V lost 3 bases and J lost 5 bases. CDR3 amino acids: CASSEPGQGRHEQYF. The CDR3 DNA is TGTGCCAGCAGTGAGCCGGGACAGGGGCGACACGAGCAGTACTTC.

The chain combines TRBV6-1 with TRBJ1-2; 9 nucleotides align to TRBD1. CDR3 length: 15 amino acids. Germline V lookup: CDR1 MNHNS, CDR2 SASEGT. V dropped 2 bases and J dropped 5; count of bases not matched to a gene: 6. In DNA form, the CDR3 reads TGTGCCAGCAGTGAACCTGGGGGGACAGGGTATGGCTACACCTTC. It specifies CASSEPGGTGYGYTF.